Listed below are T cell receptor beta chains from one sample, sequenced in a study of T cells in Graves' hyperthyroidism and ophthalmopathy. From the multiplex PCR reads, TCRdb called clonotypes with MiXCR, one entry per CDR3 protein. The data hold hundreds of thousands of distinct CDR3 sequences, with around 15% observed a single time. Sequences were obtained from blood. These receptors all come from a woman in her twenties or thirties with Graves' hyperthyroidism. CDR3s leave out the opening cysteine and the closing phenylalanine or tryptophan.

V	J	CDR3
TRBV9	TRBJ2-3	ASSVVATDTQY
TRBV28	TRBJ2-3	ASSLFYTTDTQY
TRBV20-1	TRBJ2-7	SARVRTPAYYEQY
TRBV24-1	TRBJ2-3	ATSDLGTSGRASTDTQY
TRBV20-1	TRBJ1-1	SAKSDRERAEAF
TRBV11-2	TRBJ2-1	ASSLDMGVYNEQF
TRBV7-8	TRBJ2-7	ASSRTGQTYEQY
TRBV5-1	TRBJ1-5	ASSPDVQGQPQH
TRBV3-1	TRBJ2-3	ASSHEDTQY
TRBV12-3/TRBV12-4	TRBJ1-1	ASTIGGSEAF
TRBV18	TRBJ1-4	ASSPWADNEKLF
TRBV29-1	TRBJ1-4	SVRLTKGEKLF
TRBV2	TRBJ2-1	ASSKGTFYNEQF
TRBV27	TRBJ2-1	ASSAPESSYNEQF
TRBV6-2/TRBV6-3	TRBJ2-1	ASSSRVSFYNEQF
TRBV6-5	TRBJ2-5	ASSYGTAQETQY
TRBV7-2	TRBJ2-1	ASSLAGTGGSNEQF
TRBV29-1	TRBJ2-7	SVWTSGRAYEQY
TRBV20-1	TRBJ2-7	SARGDRSSYEQY
TRBV12-3/TRBV12-4	TRBJ1-1	ASSVFEGRTNTEAF
TRBV29-1	TRBJ1-1	SVEDAYQGANTEAF
TRBV2	TRBJ1-2	ASDREGYGYT
TRBV28	TRBJ1-2	ASRRGRGYT
TRBV6-2/TRBV6-3	TRBJ1-2	ASSYDPDGVNDGYT
TRBV15	TRBJ2-3	ATSTLGQGTDTQY
TRBV7-9	TRBJ1-1	ASSLALNTEAF
TRBV13	TRBJ2-1	ASSFSHSYNEQF
TRBV5-1	TRBJ2-5	ASSLSGRSQETQY
TRBV12-3/TRBV12-4	TRBJ2-7	ASSLSQGSEQY
TRBV7-9	TRBJ1-1	ASSLAQGRNTEAF
TRBV28	TRBJ2-3	ASSPGQGAPADQY
TRBV7-9	TRBJ2-7	ASSLMREGNYEQY
TRBV2	TRBJ1-2	ASRSAVRNGYT
TRBV3-1	TRBJ2-1	ASSQGVSSYNEQF
TRBV6-5	TRBJ1-2	ASSYLGGTGVWYGYT
TRBV27	TRBJ2-4	ASSLNPGLAGAKNIQY
TRBV20-1	TRBJ2-7	SAPDSYEQY
TRBV27	TRBJ2-7	ASSFLHVREGPREQY
TRBV28	TRBJ1-2	ASSSPAGRGLNGYT
TRBV12-3/TRBV12-4	TRBJ1-6	ASKRTGGSSPLH
TRBV18	TRBJ2-6	ASSPLGITSGANVLT
TRBV12-3/TRBV12-4	TRBJ2-2	ASSWGAGGPGTGELF
TRBV2	TRBJ1-5	ASRATGSNQPQH
TRBV20-1	TRBJ2-3	SARIPSGRTDTQY
TRBV27	TRBJ1-1	ASSFDRFGTEAF
TRBV5-1	TRBJ2-7	ASSWTAPVGAYEQY
TRBV28	TRBJ1-2	ATKGGGYT
TRBV27	TRBJ1-5	ASSWGWDQPQH
TRBV18	TRBJ2-7	ASSPSSGQGAEQY
TRBV7-9	TRBJ2-1	ASSLKGPKSNEQF
TRBV7-8	TRBJ1-4	ASTILRGQGDEKLF
TRBV2	TRBJ1-4	ASKEGSGTGNEKLF
TRBV5-1	TRBJ2-1	ASSLSSEAEQF
TRBV6-1	TRBJ2-2	ASNPGHANTGELF